This T cell receptor (beta chain) derives from a study of cytomegalovirus exposure and HLA in healthy donors. Study-wide context: Within the Caucasian-associated ancestry cluster were about 81% of the roughly 400 genotyped donors.

The donors (healthy individuals) were bone marrow donors. Amplification used 60 Vbeta primers and 13 Jbeta primers. TCRdb's copy holds only in-frame clones and misses some; the assay was immunoSEQ multiplex PCR. The repertoire holds approximately 150,000 clones, with around 82% as singletons. On this clone: Antigen: not known.

Study observations and caveats: Among TCR beta chains, those listed as cytomegalovirus-associated numbered some 170.

V lost 2 bases to trimming and J lost 4 bases, with 12 bases between them. Germline CDR1 MNHEY, CDR2 SVGAGI. The CDR3 is 15 residues long. The chain is built from TRBV6-5 and TRBJ1-5, with D possibly TRBD1 on 6 matching bases. The source is a man aged 50-59 years in good health and CMV-seropositive. Sequencing was carried out using PBMCs. CDR3 sequence: CASSYGPTGNQPQHF. The CDR3, as DNA: TGTGCCAGCAGTTACGGACCGACAGGTAATCAGCCCCAGCATTTT.